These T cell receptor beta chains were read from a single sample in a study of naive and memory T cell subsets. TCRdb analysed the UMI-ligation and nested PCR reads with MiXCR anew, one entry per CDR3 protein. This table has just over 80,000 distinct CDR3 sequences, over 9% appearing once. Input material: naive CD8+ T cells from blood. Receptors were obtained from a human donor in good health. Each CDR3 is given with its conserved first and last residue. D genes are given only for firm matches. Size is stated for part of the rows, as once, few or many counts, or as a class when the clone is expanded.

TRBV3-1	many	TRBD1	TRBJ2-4	CASSSSRTGENIQYF	TGTGCCAGCAGCTCATCTAGGACAGGGGAAAACATTCAGTACTTC
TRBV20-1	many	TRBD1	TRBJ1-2	CSARETGDNYGYTF	TGCAGTGCTAGGGAGACAGGGGATAACTATGGCTACACCTTC
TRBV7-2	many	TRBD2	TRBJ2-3	CASSLGVSGSLHTDTQYF	TGTGCCAGCAGCTTAGGCGTTAGCGGGAGCCTACACACAGATACGCAGTATTTT
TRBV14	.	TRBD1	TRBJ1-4	CASSPNGQGGNEKLFF	TGTGCCAGCAGCCCCAACGGACAGGGGGGTAATGAAAAACTGTTTTTT
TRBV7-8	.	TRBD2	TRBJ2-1	CASSLGLASRNEQFF	TGTGCCAGCAGCTTAGGACTAGCCTCGCGCAATGAGCAGTTCTTC
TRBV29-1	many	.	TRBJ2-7	CSVDGGSTLYEQYF	TGCAGCGTTGACGGCGGGTCTACCCTCTACGAGCAGTACTTC
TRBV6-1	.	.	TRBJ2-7	CASRGWTLASEQYF	TGTGCCAGCAGAGGGTGGACACTCGCCTCCGAGCAGTACTTC
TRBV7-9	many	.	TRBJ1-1	CASSSYPDEAFF	TGTGCCAGCAGCTCCTACCCCGATGAAGCTTTCTTT
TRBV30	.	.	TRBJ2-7	CAWSVDPPQQGEQYF	TGTGCCTGGAGTGTAGACCCTCCTCAACAGGGCGAGCAGTACTTC
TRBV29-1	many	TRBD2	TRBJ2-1	CSVEDGTSGFHEQFF	TGCAGCGTTGAAGACGGGACTAGCGGTTTCCATGAGCAGTTCTTC
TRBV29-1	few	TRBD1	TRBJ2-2	CSVEFGTGIGELFF	TGCAGCGTTGAATTCGGGACAGGCATCGGGGAGCTGTTTTTT
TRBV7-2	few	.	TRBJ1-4	CASSLVREGDLLKDEKLFF	TGTGCCAGCAGCTTAGTGCGCGAAGGGGACCTCCTAAAGGATGAAAAACTGTTTTTT
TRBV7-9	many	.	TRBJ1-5	CASSPLIQPQHF	TGTGCCAGCAGCCCCCTAATTCAGCCCCAGCATTTT
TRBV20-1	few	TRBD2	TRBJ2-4	CSGWVSGTLAKNIQYF	TGCAGTGGGTGGGTTAGCGGGACCTTAGCCAAAAACATTCAGTACTTC
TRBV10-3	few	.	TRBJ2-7	CAISEPSSSDYEQYF	TGTGCCATCAGTGAGCCCTCTTCTAGCGACTACGAGCAGTACTTC
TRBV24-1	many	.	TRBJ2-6	CATSDSPAGANVLTF	TGTGCCACCAGTGACTCCCCAGCTGGGGCCAACGTCCTGACTTTC
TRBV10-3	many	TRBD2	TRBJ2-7	CATGGEGSSYEQYF	TGTGCCACCGGCGGGGAGGGAAGCTCCTACGAGCAGTACTTC
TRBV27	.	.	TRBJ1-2	CASSLNPIGRPYGYTF	TGTGCCAGCAGTCTCAACCCCATAGGACGGCCCTATGGCTACACCTTC
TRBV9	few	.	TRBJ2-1	CASSDGLNNEQFF	TGTGCCAGCAGCGACGGACTCAACAATGAGCAGTTCTTC
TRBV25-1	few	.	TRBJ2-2	CASSGPDRGELFF	TGTGCCAGCAGTGGCCCGGACCGAGGGGAGCTGTTTTTT
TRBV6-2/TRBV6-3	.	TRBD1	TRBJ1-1	CASSRDRGNTEAFF	TGTGCCAGCAGTCGCGACAGGGGGAACACTGAAGCTTTCTTT
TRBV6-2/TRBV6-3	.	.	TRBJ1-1	CASSYDGTEDTEAFF	TGTGCCAGCAGTTACGATGGGACGGAGGACACTGAAGCTTTCTTT
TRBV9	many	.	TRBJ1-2	CASRATDNYGYTF	TGTGCCAGCAGAGCTACAGATAACTATGGCTACACCTTC
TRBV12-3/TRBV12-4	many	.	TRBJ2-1	CASSSAGSSYNEQFF	TGTGCCAGCAGTTCCGCTGGCAGCTCCTACAATGAGCAGTTCTTC
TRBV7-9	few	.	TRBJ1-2	CASSLVRAGDSYGYTF	TGTGCCAGCAGCTTAGTTCGAGCGGGGGATTCGTATGGCTACACCTTC
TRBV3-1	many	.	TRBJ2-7	CASSQGTEFEIVYEQYF	TGTGCCAGCAGCCAGGGAACAGAGTTTGAAATTGTATACGAGCAGTACTTC
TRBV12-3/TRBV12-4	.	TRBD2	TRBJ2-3	CASRHLLAGEADTQYF	TGTGCCAGCAGACACCTACTAGCGGGAGAAGCAGATACGCAGTATTTT
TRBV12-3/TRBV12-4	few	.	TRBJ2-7	CASRGGGNEQYF	TGTGCCAGCAGAGGGGGAGGGAACGAGCAGTACTTC
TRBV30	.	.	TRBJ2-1	CAWSVGSYNEQFF	TGTGCCTGGAGTGTAGGCAGCTACAATGAGCAGTTCTTC
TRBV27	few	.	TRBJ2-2	CASSLGGKAGELFF	TGTGCCAGCAGTTTAGGGGGAAAGGCCGGGGAGCTGTTTTTT
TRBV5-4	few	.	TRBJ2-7	CASSPMDSAYEQYF	TGTGCCAGCAGCCCAATGGACAGCGCCTACGAGCAGTACTTC
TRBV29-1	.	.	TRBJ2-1	CSVLQLNEQFF	TGCAGCGTTTTACAGCTGAATGAGCAGTTCTTC